This T cell receptor beta chain originates from a study of shared clonotypes between healthy human individuals. Study information: CD4 naive cells filled three plates per donor, CD4 memory three, CD8 naive two and CD8 memory one.

It was at deep level that the assay was run. Using immunoSEQ multiplex PCR, the repertoire was profiled, and TCRdb retains in-frame clones only, with some absent. The repertoire holds about 1 million clones, with around 76% as singletons. Germline loops: CDR1 MNHNS, CDR2 SASEGT. This CDR3 region has 18 residues. The V gene end was trimmed by 4 bases and the J gene end by 7 bases; junction bases not matched to a gene: 16. Partitioning of CD4+ cells yielded a CD45RA+ naive subset and a CD45RA-negative memory subset. This TCR was recovered from a man between 18 and 29 years old in good health. The V gene is TRBV6-1, the J gene TRBJ1-6; 7 bases agree with TRBD1. The sequenced sample was memory CD4+ T cells sorted from blood. Subset denoted: CD45RA-negative fraction. This CDR3 is CASSADPQGVVSNSPLHF. In nucleotides, the CDR3 is TGTGCCAGCAGTGCGGATCCGCAGGGGGTTGTTTCAAATTCACCCCTCCACTTT.